This TCR beta chain originates from a study of T cell responses to AZD1222 COVID-19 vaccine (dated by TCRdb to about 2021). Study-wide context: AZD1222 recipients with second doses at about 4 weeks or about 12 weeks were pooled, because spike-specific TCR depth and breadth did not differ between schedules. A total of around 240 trial participants underwent TCR sequencing, of whom about 210 had received two doses of AZD1222 and around 25 had received two doses of the MenACWY control vaccine. Trial participants were enrolled by age into 18-55, 56-69 and 70-plus year subgroups, with about 150, 28 and 57 TCR-sequenced participants respectively.

What the work shows at the level of the full study, not this receptor alone: In the small 56-69-year group, the increase in depth fell short of significance, most likely because of low power. Spike-specific TCR breadth and depth rose significantly after two AZD1222 doses compared with day 0 and with MenACWY recipients. CD4 TCRs associated with the vaccine covered the entire spike protein, and the dominant responses were in regions 160-218 and 743-854. Conclusions about previously exposed vaccinees are limited because only 6 or 7 AZD1222 recipients were SARS-CoV-2 seropositive at baseline. Reportedly, close to half of the unique spike-specific TCRs recognized epitopes lying outside the regions that are mutated in the B.1.351 and B.1.1.7 variants. Because no day 14 peak-response samples were available, repertoires were characterized only after the peak T cell response. Most participants were white British and females outnumbered males, and the authors suggested that clonal diversity may have been underestimated.

Comments on this clone: The clone's antigen remains unknown. No base quality information exists; no much larger clone differs at one position.

V has 5 bases trimmed and J has 6 bases trimmed; junction bases matching no gene number 8. From cysteine to phenylalanine, the CDR3 is 15 amino acids long. CDR3 DNA is the only sequence kept; it has 45 bases, read in frame from the first base. CDR1 and CDR2, per the germline V gene (reference sequence), are LNHDA and SQIVND. The meaning of the sample's time point label: baseline before first vaccination. Vaccinee samples were obtained from the UK trials COV001 and COV002, which included a single-blind randomized controlled phase 2/3 trial of AZD1222 (ChAdOx1 nCoV-19) in healthy adults. Trial participant PBMC samples were collected at day 0 and day 28 after the second dose for TCRbeta chain sequencing. The CDR3 regions of human TCRbeta chains were analyzed by immunosequencing. Regarding the original processing steps: TCRs in the repertoires were compared against a reference library of SARS-CoV-2-specific TCRs that had been generated with the MIRA antigen-specificity platform. Breadth meant the fraction of unique TCRs that were SARS-CoV-2-associated, whereas depth meant the fraction of total T cells that were SARS-CoV-2-associated. Each spike-specific TCR was assigned to its reactive spike region and to a CD4 or CD8 class using the MIRA data. Log10-transformed breadth and depth values were compared by one-way ANOVA with Sidak's multiple comparisons tests. TCRdb took this table from immuneACCESS and kept in-frame rearrangements with V and J called. Such tables lack part of the clones; where checked against another copy, unresolved V genes explain under half of the gap, and the rest is unexplained. V and J calls and clone size come straight from that table; D and trimming were deduced from the DNA. The sample includes under 110,000 clones, with 87% observed a single time. Of the sample, more than 15% is held by the ten largest clones.

The clonotype comes from an adult in good health. The sample in question was peripheral blood, obtained on day 0 of AZD1222 vaccination. In this chain, TRBV19 is recombined with TRBJ1-5, with 9 bases in between that match TRBD1. The CDR3 region has the sequence CASSVTGGFAQPQHF. The nucleotide sequence reads TGTGCCAGTAGTGTCACAGGGGGCTTTGCTCAGCCCCAGCATTTT.